This T cell receptor (beta chain) is from a study of CD8+CD57+ T cells in acquired aplastic anemia. Genomic DNA, serving as template, underwent TCR beta VDJ and CDR3 profiling. From the reads, TCRdb called clonotypes with MiXCR, one entry per CDR3 protein. The table records approximately 200,000 distinct CDR3 sequences, 64% of them present only once. Looked up from germline, CDR1 is SGHVS and CDR2 is FNYEAQ. The CDR3 extends over 14 amino acids. With V trimmed by 4 bases and J by 5 bases, 6 bases remained unmatched. The sample taken for sequencing was sorted CD4+, CD8+, or CD8+CD57+ T cells (not recorded which) from PBMCs. V usage is TRBV7-6 and J usage is TRBJ2-5; 8 bases map to TRBD2. This TCR derives from a human donor with severe aplastic anemia or a healthy control (not recorded which). The CDR3, as DNA: TGTGCCAGCAGCTCTATAGCGGGGTTGGAGACCCAGTACTTC. Its protein product is CASSSIAGLETQYF.